The T cell receptor (beta chain) under discussion was sequenced for a study of cytomegalovirus exposure and HLA in healthy donors. Germline trimming cut 3 bases from V and 5 bases from J; bases unmatched to any gene: 5. The CDR3 is made up of 15 amino acids. Per the germline V gene, CDR1 is MDHEN and CDR2 is SYDVKM. Regarding the study as a whole: Only CMV serostatus was available as immune exposure information. Researchers reported that a few CMV-associated chains were confirmed in vitro as CMV antigen-specific. The study recorded 160 or so TCR beta chains that were cytomegalovirus-associated. Rarity marked most TCR sequences, yet some public TCRs occurred in many donors.

PCR primers comprised 60 Vbeta and 13 Jbeta primers. Some clones are missing from TCRdb's copy, which holds only in-frame ones; the method was immunoSEQ multiplex PCR. The top ten hold 6.5% of the sample, which has about 200,000 clones, 82% seen once. Turning to this clone: Its target is unknown.

This clonotype was sampled from a woman between 50 and 59 years old in good health and CMV-seropositive. The material sequenced was PBMCs. This chain uses TRBV28 with TRBJ2-1; 9 bases fit TRBD2. CDR3 nucleotides: TGTGCCAGCAGTTTTCTAGCGGGGAGGGACAATGAGCAGTTCTTC. As protein: CASSFLAGRDNEQFF.